This TCR beta chain was identified during a study of blood T cell repertoires in COVID-19. Study summary: Acute-phase and convalescent COVID-19 samples originated in the United States, Italy and Spain. PBMCs, B-cell-depleted T cells, or T cells provided the cDNA or gDNA that made up the material.

CDR1 SGHRS and CDR2 YFSETQ come from the germline V gene. Trimming removed 7 bases from V and 6 bases from J, with 10 bases in between. This CDR3 has 11 residues. Libraries were prepared by immunoSEQ multiplex PCR; TCRdb keeps only in-frame clonotypes and omits some of them. In the table there are some 180,000 clones, under 90% of which are singletons. This rearrangement joins TRBV5-1 to TRBJ1-2; TRBD1 might be the D (5 bases). This TCR came from a man in his sixties with acute or convalescent COVID-19. The sample consisted of peripheral blood. Here the CDR3 DNA reads TGCGCCAGCCAGGGTTGGGATGGCTACACCTTC. It translates to CASQGWDGYTF.